The rows below give T cell receptor beta chains drawn from one sample of a study of blood T cell repertoires in COVID-19. Produced via immunoSEQ multiplex PCR; TCRdb's table is partial and in-frame only. The table lists 150,000 or so clones, approximately 91% of them singletons. Sequencing input: peripheral blood. The receptor source for this set is a man younger than 30 with acute or convalescent COVID-19. The CDR3 runs from the conserved cysteine through the conserved F or W. The D gene is left open where the match is weak. Size is stated for part of the rows, as once, few or many counts, or as a class when the clone is expanded.

>TRBV4-1|TRBD2|NA|TRBJ2-7
CASSQGEGEQYF
TGCGCCAGCAGCCAAGGGGAGGGCGAGCAGTACTTC
>TRBV18|NA|NA|TRBJ1-2
CASSPFRDSFYGYTF
TGTGCCAGCTCCCCATTTCGAGACAGTTTCTATGGCTACACCTTC
>TRBV9|TRBD1|NA|TRBJ1-1
CASSKTGEATTEAFF
TGTGCCAGCAGCAAAACAGGGGAGGCGACCACTGAAGCTTTCTTT
>TRBV12-5|TRBD1|NA|TRBJ1-2
CASGSTGDRAQGYTF
TGTGCTAGTGGTTCCACCGGGGACAGGGCCCAGGGCTACACCTTC
>TRBV10-3|NA|NA|TRBJ1-2
CAISERRDGYTF
TGTGCCATCAGTGAGAGGAGGGATGGCTACACCTTC
>TRBV7-9|NA|NA|TRBJ1-2
CASSLLFRGDNYGYTF
TGTGCCAGCAGCTTACTCTTCAGGGGAGATAACTATGGCTACACCTTC
>TRBV19|NA|NA|TRBJ2-7
CASSINGDSAYEQYF
TGTGCCAGTAGTATCAACGGGGATAGCGCCTACGAGCAGTACTTC
>TRBV19|NA|NA|TRBJ1-6
CASSRGESGSPLHF
TGTGCCAGTAGCCGAGGAGAATCGGGTTCACCCCTCCACTTT
>TRBV30|NA|NA|TRBJ1-4
CAWSSPNDKTKEKLFF
TGTGCCTGGAGTTCCCCAAATGATAAGACAAAAGAAAAACTGTTTTTT
>TRBV11-3|NA|NA|TRBJ2-2
CASSPDTHSGELFF
TGTGCCAGCAGCCCAGACACCCACAGCGGGGAGCTGTTTTTT
>TRBV7-9|TRBD2|NA|TRBJ2-7
CASSLEGSSGPGGRYEQYF
TGTGCCAGCAGCTTAGAAGGCTCCTCGGGCCCCGGGGGGAGATACGAGCAGTACTTC
>TRBV30|NA|NA|TRBJ1-3
CAWSPRTGSGNTIYF
TGTGCCTGGAGTCCCAGAACAGGCTCTGGAAACACCATATATTTT
>TRBV6-6|TRBD1|NA|TRBJ1-1
CARIQGGEFF
TGTGCCAGGATTCAGGGGGGTGAGTTCTTT
>TRBV28|NA|NA|TRBJ2-7
CASSFSNEQYF
TGTGCCAGCAGTTTTTCCAACGAGCAGTACTTC
>TRBV15|TRBD1|NA|TRBJ1-6
CATSRGTGIGTSPLHF
TGTGCCACCAGCAGAGGGACAGGGATCGGGACGTCACCCCTCCACTTT
>TRBV5-4|NA|NA|TRBJ1-5
CASSAQGVNQPQHF
TGTGCCAGCAGCGCTCAAGGGGTCAATCAGCCCCAGCATTTT
>TRBV5-1|NA|NA|TRBJ1-1
CASSRTVMNTEAFF
TGCGCCAGCAGCAGGACAGTGATGAACACTGAAGCTTTCTTT
>TRBV10-2|TRBD1|NA|TRBJ2-7
CASTRQGTYEQYF
TGCGCCAGCACTAGACAGGGAACCTACGAGCAGTACTTC
>TRBV6-5|NA|NA|TRBJ2-3
CASSRLAGGTDTQYF
TGTGCCAGCAGCCGGCTGGCGGGCGGCACAGATACGCAGTATTTT
>TRBV4-1|NA|NA|TRBJ1-3
CASRYNTGNGNTIYF
TGCGCCAGCAGGTACAACACAGGGAACGGCAACACCATATATTTT
>TRBV27|NA|NA|TRBJ2-5
CASSPGRGAETQYF
TGTGCCAGCAGTCCGGGCCGGGGAGCGGAGACCCAGTACTTC
>TRBV15|TRBD1|NA|TRBJ2-7
CATSRDPLGQGVSYEQYF
TGTGCCACCAGCAGAGATCCTTTGGGACAGGGCGTCTCCTACGAGCAGTACTTC
>TRBV5-6|NA|NA|TRBJ1-4
CASSLLFEEKLFF
TGTGCCAGCAGCTTGTTGTTTGAGGAAAAACTGTTTTTT
>TRBV7-8|NA|NA|TRBJ1-5
CASSYYSNQPQHF
TGTGCCAGCAGCTACTATAGCAATCAGCCCCAGCATTTT
>TRBV25-1|TRBD1|NA|TRBJ1-6
CASSGRTGGGYSPLHF
TGTGCCAGCAGTGGCAGGACAGGGGGTGGTTATTCACCCCTCCACTTT
>TRBV18|NA|once|TRBJ1-5
CASSPEGVSNQPQHF
TGTGCCAGCTCACCAGAGGGAGTTAGCAATCAGCCCCAGCATTTT
>TRBV6-1|TRBD1|once|TRBJ1-6
CASSELGTVYSPLHF
TGTGCCAGCAGTGAGCTTGGGACAGTTTATTCACCCCTCCACTTT
>TRBV7-9|TRBD2|NA|TRBJ2-7
CASTPPGTSSYEQYF
TGTGCCAGCACCCCACCCGGGACTAGCTCCTACGAGCAGTACTTC
>TRBV18|TRBD1|once|TRBJ1-2
CASSPLQGAGYGYTF
TGTGCCAGCTCACCCCTCCAGGGGGCAGGCTATGGCTACACCTTC
>TRBV5-4|NA|NA|TRBJ1-5
CASSLGRGQPQHF
TGTGCCAGCAGCCTAGGTAGGGGTCAGCCCCAGCATTTT
>TRBV20-1|TRBD2|NA|TRBJ2-5
CSAGASGDF
TGCAGTGCAGGGGCTAGCGGGGACTTC